The entry below gives a single T cell receptor beta chain sequence along with its context. The sample originates from a study of T cell changes during pregnancy in multiple sclerosis. The table came from immunoSEQ multiplex PCR; TCRdb's copy has only in-frame clones and leaves some out. The sample lists about 55,000 clones, around 89% occurring once. V dropped 7 bases and J dropped 4; count of bases not matched to a gene: 11. Germline values: CDR1 SGHNT, CDR2 YYREEE (reference sequence). The CDR3 loop spans 15 amino acids. This sample comprised CD4+ T cells from peripheral blood mononuclear cells, obtained in the first trimester of pregnancy. The sequence was collected from a female donor with multiple sclerosis, enrolled in a pregnancy study. The chain employs TRBV5-4 and TRBJ2-5; 9 nucleotides line up with TRBD1. The CDR3 coding sequence is TGTGCCAGCCGAATACAGGGGGCGGCTAGAGAGACCCAGTACTTC. This sequence encodes CASRIQGAARETQYF.